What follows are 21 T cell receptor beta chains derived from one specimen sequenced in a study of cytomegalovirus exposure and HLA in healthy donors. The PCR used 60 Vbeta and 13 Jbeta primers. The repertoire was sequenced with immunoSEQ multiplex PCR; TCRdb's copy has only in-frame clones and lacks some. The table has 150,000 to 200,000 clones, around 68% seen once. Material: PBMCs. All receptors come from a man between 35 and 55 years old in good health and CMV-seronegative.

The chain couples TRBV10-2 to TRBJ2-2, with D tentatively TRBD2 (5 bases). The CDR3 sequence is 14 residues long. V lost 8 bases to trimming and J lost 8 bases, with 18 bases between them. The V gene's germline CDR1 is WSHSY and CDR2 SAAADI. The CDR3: CASGPASPGGELFF. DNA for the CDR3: TGCGCCAGCGGTCCGGCTTCCCCGGGAGGGGAGCTGTTTTTT.

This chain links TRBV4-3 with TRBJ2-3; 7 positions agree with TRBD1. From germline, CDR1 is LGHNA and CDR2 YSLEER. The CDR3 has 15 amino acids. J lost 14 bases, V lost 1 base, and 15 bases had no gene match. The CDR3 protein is CASSQGRQGSSSRYF. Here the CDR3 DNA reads TGCGCCAGCAGCCAAGGGCGACAGGGATCTTCCTCTCGGTATTTT.

The CDR3 region is CASSPRVDTQYF. The CDR3 DNA reads TGTGCCAGCTCACCCCGGGTAGATACGCAGTATTTT. The chain couples TRBV18 to TRBJ2-3; D remains unclear. CDR1 and CDR2 (germline): KGHSH, LQKENI. V was shortened by 3 bases and J by 5 bases, with 6 bases between the two germline ends. CDR3 length equals 12 residues.

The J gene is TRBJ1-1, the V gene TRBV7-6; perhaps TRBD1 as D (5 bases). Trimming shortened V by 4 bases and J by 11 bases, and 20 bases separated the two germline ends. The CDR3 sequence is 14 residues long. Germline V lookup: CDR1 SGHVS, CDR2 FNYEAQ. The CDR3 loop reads CASSSTVSGVGAFF. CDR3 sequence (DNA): TGTGCCAGCAGCTCTACCGTCTCGGGGGTCGGGGCTTTCTTT.

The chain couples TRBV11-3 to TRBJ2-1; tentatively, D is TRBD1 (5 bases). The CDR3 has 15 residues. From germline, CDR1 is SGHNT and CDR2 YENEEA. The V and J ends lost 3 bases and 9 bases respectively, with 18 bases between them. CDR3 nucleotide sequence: TGTGCCAGCAGCTTGACGAGTGACAGATTCACTGAGCAGTTCTTC. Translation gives CASSLTSDRFTEQFF. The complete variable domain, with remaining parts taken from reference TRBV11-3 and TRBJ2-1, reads EAGVVQSPRYKIIEKKQPVAFWCNPISGHNTLYWYLQNLGQGPELLIRYENEEAVDDSQLPKDRFSAERLKGVDSTLKIQPAELGDSAVYLCASSLTSDRFTEQFFGPGTRLTVL.

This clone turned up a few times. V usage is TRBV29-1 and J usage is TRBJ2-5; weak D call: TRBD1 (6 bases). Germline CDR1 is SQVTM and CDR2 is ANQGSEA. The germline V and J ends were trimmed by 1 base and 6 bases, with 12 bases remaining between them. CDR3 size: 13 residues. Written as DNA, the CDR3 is TGCAGCGTTGAAGGGACAGCCGGAAAGACCCAGTACTTC. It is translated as CSVEGTAGKTQYF.

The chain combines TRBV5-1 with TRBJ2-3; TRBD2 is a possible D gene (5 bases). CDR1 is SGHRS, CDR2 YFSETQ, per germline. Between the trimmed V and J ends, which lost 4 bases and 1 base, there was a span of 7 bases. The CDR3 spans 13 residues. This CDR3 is CASSERGTDTQYF. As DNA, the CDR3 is TGCGCCAGCAGCGAGAGGGGCACAGATACGCAGTATTTT.

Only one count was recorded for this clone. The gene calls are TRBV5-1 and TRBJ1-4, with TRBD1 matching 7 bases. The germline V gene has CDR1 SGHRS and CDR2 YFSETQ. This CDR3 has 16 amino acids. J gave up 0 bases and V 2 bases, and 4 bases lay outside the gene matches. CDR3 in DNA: TGCGCCAGCAGCTTACGACAGGGATCAACTAATGAAAAACTGTTTTTT. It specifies CASSLRQGSTNEKLFF. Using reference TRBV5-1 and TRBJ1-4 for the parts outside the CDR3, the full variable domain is KAGVTQTPRYLIKTRGQQVTLSCSPISGHRSVSWYQQTPGQGLQFLFEYFSETQRNKGNFPGRFSGRQFSNSRSEMNVSTLELGDSALYLCASSLRQGSTNEKLFFGSGTQLSVL.

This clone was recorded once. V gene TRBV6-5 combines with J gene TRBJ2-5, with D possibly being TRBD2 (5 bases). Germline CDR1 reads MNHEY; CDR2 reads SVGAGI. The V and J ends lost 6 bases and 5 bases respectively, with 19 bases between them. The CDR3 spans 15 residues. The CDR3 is CASSNRAVWGETQYF. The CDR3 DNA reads TGTGCCAGCAGCAACAGAGCGGTTTGGGGTGAGACCCAGTACTTC.

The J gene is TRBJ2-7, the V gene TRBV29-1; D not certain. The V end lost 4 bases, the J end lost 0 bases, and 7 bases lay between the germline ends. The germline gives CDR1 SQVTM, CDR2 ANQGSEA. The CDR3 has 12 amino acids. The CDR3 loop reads CSVGASSYEQYF. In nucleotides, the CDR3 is TGCAGCGTTGGGGCAAGCTCCTACGAGCAGTACTTC.

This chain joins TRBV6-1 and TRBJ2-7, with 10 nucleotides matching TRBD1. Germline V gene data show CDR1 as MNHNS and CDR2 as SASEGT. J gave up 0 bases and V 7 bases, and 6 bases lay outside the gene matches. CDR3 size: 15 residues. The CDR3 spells CASTLRTGGSYEQYF. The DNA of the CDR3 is TGTGCCAGCACGCTTAGGACAGGGGGCTCCTACGAGCAGTACTTC.

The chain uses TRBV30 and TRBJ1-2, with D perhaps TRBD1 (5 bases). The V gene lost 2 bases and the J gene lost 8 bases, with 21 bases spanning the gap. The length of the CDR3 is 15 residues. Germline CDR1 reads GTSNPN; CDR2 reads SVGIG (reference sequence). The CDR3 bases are TGTGCCTGGAGTCCGGACACTTTGCAGTTTCAGGGCTACACCTTC. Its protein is CAWSPDTLQFQGYTF.

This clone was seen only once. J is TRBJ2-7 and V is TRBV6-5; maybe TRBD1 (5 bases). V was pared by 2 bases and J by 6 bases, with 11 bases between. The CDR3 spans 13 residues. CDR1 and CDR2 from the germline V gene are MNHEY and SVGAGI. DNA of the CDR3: TGTGCCAGCAGTTACGGGCAGGGTGGCGAGCAGTACTTC. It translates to CASSYGQGGEQYF.

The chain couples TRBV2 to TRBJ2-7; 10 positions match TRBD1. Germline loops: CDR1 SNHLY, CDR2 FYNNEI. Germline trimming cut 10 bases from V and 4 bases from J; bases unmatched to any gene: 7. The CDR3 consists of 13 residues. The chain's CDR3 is CATSGQGSYEQYF. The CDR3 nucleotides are TGTGCCACCTCGGGACAGGGGTCGTACGAGCAGTACTTC.

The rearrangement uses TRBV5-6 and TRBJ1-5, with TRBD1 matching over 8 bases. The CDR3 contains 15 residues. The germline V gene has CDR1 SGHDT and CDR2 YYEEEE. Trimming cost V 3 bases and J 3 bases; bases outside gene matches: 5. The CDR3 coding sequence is TGTGCCAGCAGCTCAGGACAGGGATCCAATCAGCCCCAGCATTTT. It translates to CASSSGQGSNQPQHF. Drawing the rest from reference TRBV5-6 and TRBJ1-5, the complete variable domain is DAGVTQSPTHLIKTRGQQVTLRCSPKSGHDTVSWYQQALGQGPQFIFQYYEEEERQRGNFPDRFSGHQFPNYSSELNVNALLLGDSALYLCASSSGQGSNQPQHFGDGTRLSIL.

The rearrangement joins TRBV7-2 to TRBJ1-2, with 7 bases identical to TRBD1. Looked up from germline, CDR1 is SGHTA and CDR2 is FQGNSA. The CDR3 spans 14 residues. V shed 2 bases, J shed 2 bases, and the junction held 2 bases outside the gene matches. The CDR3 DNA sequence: TGTGCCAGCAGCTTACAGACAGGGAACTATGGCTACACCTTC. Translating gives CASSLQTGNYGYTF.

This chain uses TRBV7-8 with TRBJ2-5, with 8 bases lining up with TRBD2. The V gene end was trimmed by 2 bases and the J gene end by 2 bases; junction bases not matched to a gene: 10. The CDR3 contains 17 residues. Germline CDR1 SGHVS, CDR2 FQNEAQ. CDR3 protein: CASSLNPGTGGQETQYF. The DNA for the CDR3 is TGTGCCAGCAGCTTAAATCCTGGGACGGGGGGGCAAGAGACCCAGTACTTC.

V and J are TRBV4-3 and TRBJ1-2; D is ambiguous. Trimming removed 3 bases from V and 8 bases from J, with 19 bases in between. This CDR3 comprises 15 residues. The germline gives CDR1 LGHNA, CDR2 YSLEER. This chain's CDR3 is CASSQVLGEAVGYTF. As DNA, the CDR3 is TGCGCCAGCAGCCAGGTCCTTGGGGAGGCGGTGGGCTACACCTTC.

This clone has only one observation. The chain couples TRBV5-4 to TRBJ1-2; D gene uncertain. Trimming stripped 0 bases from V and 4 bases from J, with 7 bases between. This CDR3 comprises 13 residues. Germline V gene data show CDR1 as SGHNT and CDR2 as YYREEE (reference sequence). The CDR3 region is CASSLESVYGYTF. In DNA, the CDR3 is TGTGCCAGCAGCTTGGAGTCAGTCTATGGCTACACCTTC.

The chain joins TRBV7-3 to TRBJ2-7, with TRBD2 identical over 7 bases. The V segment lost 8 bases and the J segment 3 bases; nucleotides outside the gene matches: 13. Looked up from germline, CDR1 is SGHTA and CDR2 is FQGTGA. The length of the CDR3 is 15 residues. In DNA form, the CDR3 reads TGTGCCAGCGCCGCTCAGGCGGGAGTGTTCTACGAGCAGTACTTC. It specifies CASAAQAGVFYEQYF.

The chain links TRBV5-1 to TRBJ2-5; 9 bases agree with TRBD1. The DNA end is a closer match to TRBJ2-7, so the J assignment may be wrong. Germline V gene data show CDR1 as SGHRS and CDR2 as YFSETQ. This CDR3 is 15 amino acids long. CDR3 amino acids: CASSFYGTGTYEQYF. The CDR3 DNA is TGCGCCAGCAGCTTTTACGGGACAGGGACCTACGAGCAGTACTTC.